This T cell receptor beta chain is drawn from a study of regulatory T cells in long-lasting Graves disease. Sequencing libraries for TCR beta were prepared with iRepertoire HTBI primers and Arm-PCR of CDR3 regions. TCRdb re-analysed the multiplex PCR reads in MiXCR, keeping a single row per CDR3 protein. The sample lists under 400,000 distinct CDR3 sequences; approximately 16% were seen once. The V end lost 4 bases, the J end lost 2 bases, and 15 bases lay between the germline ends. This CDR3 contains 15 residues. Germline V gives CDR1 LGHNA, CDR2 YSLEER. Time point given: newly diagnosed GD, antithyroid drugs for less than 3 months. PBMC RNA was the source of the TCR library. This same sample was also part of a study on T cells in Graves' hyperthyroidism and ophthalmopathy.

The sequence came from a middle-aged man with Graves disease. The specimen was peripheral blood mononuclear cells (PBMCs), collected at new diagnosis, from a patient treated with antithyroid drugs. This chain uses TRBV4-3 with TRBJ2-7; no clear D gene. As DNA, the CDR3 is TGCGCCAGCAGCCCTTCGACTGGGTACACCTACGAGCAGTACTTC. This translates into CASSPSTGYTYEQYF.